Listed here are 15 T cell receptor beta chains from one sample, sequenced in a study of response to subunit inactivated influenza vaccine. TCRdb passed the RT-PCR reads through MiXCR, listing each CDR3 protein once. The profile shows hundreds of thousands of distinct CDR3 sequences, around 13% of them singletons. This specimen consisted of PBMCs from blood, obtained roughly 48 days after vaccination. These receptor sequences come from a man aged 45-65 years who received an inactivated influenza vaccine.

The chain has TRBV7-2 and TRBJ1-5, with a weak D call TRBD1 (6 bases). Germline V CDR1 and CDR2: SGHTA, FQGNSA. CDR3 length: 14 residues. Trimming took 5 bases from V and 7 from J, leaving 15 bases between them. The DNA for the CDR3 is TGTGCCAGCAGCCCCGGGGGCCCCAGGCAGCCCCAGCATTTT. Residues: CASSPGGPRQPQHF. Complete variable domain (other parts from reference TRBV7-2 and TRBJ1-5): GAGVSQSPSNKVTEKGKDVELRCDPISGHTALYWYRQSLGQGLEFLIYFQGNSAPDKSGLPSDRFSAERTGGSVSTLTIQRTQQEDSAVYLCASSPGGPRQPQHFGDGTRLSIL.

This clonotype was found many times. The V and J genes are TRBV5-1 and TRBJ2-5, with 8 positions matching TRBD1. V shed 1 base, J shed 3 bases, and the junction held 11 bases outside the gene matches. CDR1 is SGHRS and CDR2 is YFSETQ in the germline V gene. This CDR3 comprises 17 residues. CDR3 region: CASSLTGGLLLEETQYF. The CDR3, as DNA: TGCGCCAGCAGCTTGACAGGGGGTTTATTACTAGAAGAGACCCAGTACTTC.

This sequence joins TRBV7-9 and TRBJ1-2; tentative D call: TRBD1 (6 bases). Trimming took off 4 bases at V and 8 bases at J, with 17 bases between the two ends. This CDR3 region has 14 residues. Germline CDR1 reads SEHNR; CDR2 reads FQNEAQ (reference sequence). CDR3 region: CASSYQGPVGGYTF. CDR3 nucleotide sequence: TGTGCCAGCAGCTACCAGGGGCCGGTCGGCGGCTACACCTTC. The full variable domain, in which reference TRBV7-9 and TRBJ1-2 provide the parts outside the CDR3, is DTGVSQNPRHKITKRGQNVTFRCDPISEHNRLYWYRQTLGQGPEFLTYFQNEAQLEKSRLLSDRFSAERPKGSFSTLEIQRTEQGDSAMYLCASSYQGPVGGYTFGSGTRLTVV.

The rearrangement links TRBV28 to TRBJ1-3; the D gene is possibly TRBD1 (6 bases). From germline, CDR1 is MDHEN and CDR2 SYDVKM. The CDR3 sequence is 16 residues long. Trimming removed 3 bases at V and 4 bases at J, with 16 bases between. The CDR3 DNA sequence: TGTGCCAGCAGTTTGGGGGGCGTCAGTGGCGGAAACACCATATATTTT. Residues: CASSLGGVSGGNTIYF.

This clonotype showed up many times. This chain connects TRBV28 to TRBJ2-2; D is undetermined. Germline lookup yields CDR1 MDHEN and CDR2 SYDVKM. V was shortened by 6 bases and J by 5 bases, with 10 bases between the two germline ends. The CDR3 is 13 residues long. The CDR3 DNA is TGTGCCAGCAGCTTGACCTCTACCGGGGAGCTGTTTTTT. This sequence encodes CASSLTSTGELFF. Drawing the rest from reference TRBV28 and TRBJ2-2, the complete variable domain is DVKVTQSSRYLVKRTGEKVFLECVQDMDHENMFWYRQDPGLGLRLIYFSYDVKMKEKGDIPEGYSVSREKKERFSLILESASTNQTSMYLCASSLTSTGELFFGEGSRLTVL.

This clonotype was observed a few times. The chain couples TRBV7-2 to TRBJ1-2, with D hard to call. The CDR3 length is 15 residues. Germline V gives CDR1 SGHTA, CDR2 FQGNSA. With 2 bases removed from V and 2 bases from J, the gap between germline ends came to 12 bases. CDR3 residues: CASSLYQRRNYGYTF. Written as DNA, the CDR3 is TGTGCCAGCAGCTTATATCAGAGGCGAAACTATGGCTACACCTTC.

The sample holds a few counts of this clonotype. This rearrangement joins TRBV20-1 to TRBJ2-1; D unresolved. Per germline, CDR1 DFQATT and CDR2 SNEGSKA (reference sequence). This CDR3 region has 17 residues. V shed 0 bases and J shed 1 base, with 16 bases lying between them. CDR3 sequence reads: CSARDPTGVHSYNEQFF. The CDR3 nucleotides are TGCAGTGCTAGAGATCCAACGGGCGTACATTCCTACAATGAGCAGTTCTTC.

This clonotype was counted many times. V usage is TRBV11-2 and J usage is TRBJ2-5; D is undetermined. V was pared by 1 base and J by 2 bases, with 8 bases between. The CDR3 loop spans 14 amino acids. CDR1 is SGHAT and CDR2 is FQNNGV in the germline V gene. CDR3 region: CASSLVPAQETQYF. Here the CDR3 DNA reads TGTGCCAGCAGCTTAGTTCCTGCACAAGAGACCCAGTACTTC.

This clonotype has only a few counts. The chain joins TRBV12-3 or TRBV12-4 to TRBJ2-7; D unclear. V was cut by 5 bases and J by 3 bases, with 8 bases left in between. The CDR3 sequence is 12 residues long. This chain's CDR3 is CASSQGIYEQYF. CDR3 DNA: TGTGCCAGCAGTCAAGGAATCTACGAGCAGTACTTC.

V gene TRBV7-6 combines with J gene TRBJ1-6; D is unclear. V was shortened by 5 bases and J by 13 bases, with 12 bases between the two germline ends. The CDR3 extends over 12 amino acids. Germline V gene sequence: CDR1 SGHVS, CDR2 FNYEAQ. For the CDR3, the DNA is TGTGCCAGCAGCCAAGCAACCGGTCCCCTCCACTTT. Translating gives CASSQATGPLHF. The full variable domain, rest sourced from reference TRBV7-6 and TRBJ1-6, is GAGVSQSPRYKVTKRGQDVALRCDPISGHVSLYWYRQALGQGPEFLTYFNYEAQQDKSGLPNDRFSAERPEGSISTLTIQRTEQRDSAMYRCASSQATGPLHFGNGTRLTVT.

The rearrangement uses TRBV6-6 and TRBJ2-2; D call uncertain. Germline lookup yields CDR1 MNHNY and CDR2 SVGAGI (reference sequence). This CDR3 has 12 amino acids. Trimming stripped 5 bases from V and 7 bases from J, with 8 bases between. In nucleotides, the CDR3 is TGTGCCAGCAGTCAGCATGGCGGGGAGCTGTTTTTT. As protein: CASSQHGGELFF.

J is TRBJ2-7 and V is TRBV28; D perhaps matches TRBD2 (5 bases). V was trimmed by 5 bases and J by 5 bases, leaving 16 bases between them. The germline V gene has CDR1 MDHEN and CDR2 SYDVKM. The CDR3 consists of 14 residues. CDR3 in DNA: TGTGCCAGCAGTCCCACCGGGGTAGTCCACGAGCAGTACTTC. It yields the protein CASSPTGVVHEQYF.

J is TRBJ2-2 and V is TRBV6-2 or TRBV6-3; D ambiguous. Germline CDR1 and CDR2: MNHEY and SVGEGT. The germline V and J ends were trimmed by 2 bases and 0 bases, with 7 bases remaining between them. CDR3 size: 15 residues. The CDR3 reads CASSYLVTNTGELFF. The CDR3 nucleotides read TGTGCCAGCAGTTACCTGGTAACGAACACCGGGGAGCTGTTTTTT.

This clonotype was seen a handful of times. The chain recombines TRBV28 with TRBJ2-2; D is uncertain. Germline CDR1 reads MDHEN; CDR2 reads SYDVKM. This CDR3 is built from 16 residues. Trimming pared 0 bases from V and 3 bases from J, leaving 11 bases between. The CDR3 nucleotides are TGTGCCAGCAGTTTATGGCTGGGGTCTGACACCGGGGAGCTGTTTTTT. Its translation is CASSLWLGSDTGELFF.

This clonotype was counted at least ten times. The rearrangement uses TRBV10-3 and TRBJ2-5; D remains unclear. The CDR3 loop spans 15 amino acids. Deletions cut 5 bases from V and 1 base from J, with 14 bases between. Germline V CDR1 and CDR2: ENHRY, SYGVKD. CDR3 nucleotides: TGTGCCATCAGTTCAGTGCTATCCGCCCAAGAGACCCAGTACTTC. Translation gives CAISSVLSAQETQYF.